Sequencing of this TCR beta chain was carried out in a study of blood T cell repertoires in COVID-19. Background on the study: Both acute and convalescent COVID-19 samples were obtained from the United States, Italy and Spain. Nucleic acid was either cDNA or gDNA, and it came from T cells, B-cell-depleted T cells, or PBMCs.

The table came from immunoSEQ multiplex PCR; TCRdb's copy has only in-frame clones and leaves some out. Here the sample spans tens of thousands of clones, 87% being singletons. Per germline, CDR1 MNHEY and CDR2 SVGAGI. The CDR3 has 15 residues. Trimming cost V 6 bases and J 5 bases; bases outside gene matches: 9. The specimen sequenced was peripheral blood. The rearrangement links TRBV6-5 to TRBJ2-7; 11 nucleotides line up with TRBD2. The receptor was derived from a man aged 55-75 years with active COVID-19. The CDR3 coding sequence is TGTGCCAGCAGACCGGGAACTAGCGGGAGCCACGAGCAGTACTTC. It translates to CASRPGTSGSHEQYF.